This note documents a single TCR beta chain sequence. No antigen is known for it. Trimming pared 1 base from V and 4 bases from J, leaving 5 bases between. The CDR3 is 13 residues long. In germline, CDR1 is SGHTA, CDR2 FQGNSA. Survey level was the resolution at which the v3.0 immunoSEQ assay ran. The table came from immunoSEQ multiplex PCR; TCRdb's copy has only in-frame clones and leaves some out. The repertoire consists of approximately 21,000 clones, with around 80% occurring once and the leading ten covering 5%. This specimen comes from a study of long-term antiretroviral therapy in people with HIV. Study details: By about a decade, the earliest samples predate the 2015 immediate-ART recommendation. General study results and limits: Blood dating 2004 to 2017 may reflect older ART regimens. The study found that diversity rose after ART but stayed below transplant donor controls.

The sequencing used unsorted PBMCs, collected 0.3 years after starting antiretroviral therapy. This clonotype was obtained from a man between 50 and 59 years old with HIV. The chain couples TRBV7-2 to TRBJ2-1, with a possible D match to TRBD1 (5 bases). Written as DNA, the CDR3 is TGTGCCAGCAGCTTAGGACAGTACAATGAGCAGTTCTTC. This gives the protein CASSLGQYNEQFF.